This T cell receptor beta chain was recorded in a study of T cell changes during pregnancy in multiple sclerosis. Sequencing was performed with immunoSEQ multiplex PCR; in TCRdb, only in-frame clones are kept and a portion is missing. The table lists tens of thousands of clones, roughly nine tenths of them singletons. This CDR3 is built from 14 residues. Germline V gives CDR1 LNHNV, CDR2 YYDKDF (reference sequence). V was pared by 3 bases and J by 2 bases, with 0 bases of the junction left unmatched. Sample: peripheral blood, taken in the third trimester of pregnancy. The chain carries TRBV15 and TRBJ2-7, with 11 positions matching TRBD1. The sequence derives from a female donor in good health, enrolled as a control in a pregnancy study. CDR3 sequence reads: CATSRGQGAYEQYF. The CDR3 DNA is TGTGCCACCAGCAGGGGACAGGGGGCCTACGAGCAGTACTTC. The complete variable domain, with remaining parts taken from reference TRBV15 and TRBJ2-7, reads DAMVIQNPRYQVTQFGKPVTLSCSQTLNHNVMYWYQQKSSQAPKLLFHYYDKDFNNEADTPDNFQSRRPNTSFCFLDIRSPGLGDTAMYLCATSRGQGAYEQYFGPGTRLTVT.